These 17 T cell receptor beta chains were all obtained from the same sample, sequenced in a study of radiotherapy plus CTLA-4 blockade in lung cancer. Only in-frame clones appear in the TCRdb table, and some are missing; sequencing was by immunoSEQ multiplex PCR. The sample records about 48,000 clones, around 88% being singletons. The material was peripheral blood, obtained from a patient treated with radiotherapy plus ipilimumab. These receptors came from a human donor with non-small cell lung cancer that progressed on radiotherapy plus ipilimumab. Some clones in this sample may be carry-over from other donors' samples.

The V gene is TRBV9, the J gene TRBJ1-2, with D possibly being TRBD1 (6 bases). The length of the CDR3 is 16 residues. CDR1 and CDR2 (germline): SGDLS, YYNGEE. Trimming took 4 bases from V and 7 from J, leaving 23 bases between them. As DNA, the CDR3 is TGTGCCAGCAGCACCTCCGGGACACCTTTACGGAGTGGCTACACCTTC. This gives the protein CASSTSGTPLRSGYTF.

This rearrangement joins TRBV19 to TRBJ1-1; D gene uncertain. Looked up from germline, CDR1 is LNHDA and CDR2 is SQIVND (reference sequence). The ends were cut back, 6 bases at V and 1 base at J, with 9 bases in the middle. The CDR3 is made up of 13 amino acids. In DNA form, the CDR3 reads TGTGCCAGTAGGCGACTCACGAACACTGAAGCTTTCTTT. Encoded protein: CASRRLTNTEAFF.

The chain couples TRBV6-5 to TRBJ1-1; D remains unclear. This CDR3 is 13 amino acids long. CDR1 and CDR2 from the germline V gene are MNHEY and SVGAGI. The V and J ends lost 6 bases and 3 bases respectively, with 11 bases between them. DNA of the CDR3: TGTGCCAGCAGCCTGACAAGGTACACTGAAGCTTTCTTT. This encodes CASSLTRYTEAFF.

The chain uses TRBV5-1 and TRBJ2-1; D not resolved. Germline-derived CDR1 and CDR2 are SGHRS and YFSETQ. V gave up 5 bases and J gave up 4 bases, with 22 bases separating them. The CDR3 consists of 17 residues. CDR3 loop: CASSVIGTVRAYNEQFF. CDR3 nucleotide sequence: TGCGCCAGCAGTGTCATAGGAACGGTTAGAGCGTACAATGAGCAGTTCTTC.

The CDR3 region is CASSAGQGGNTIYF. The CDR3 DNA reads as TGCGCCAGCAGCGCGGGACAGGGTGGAAACACCATATATTTT. The chain employs TRBV5-1 and TRBJ1-3, with 9 bases matching TRBD1. CDR3 length equals 14 residues. Trimming took 4 bases from V and 3 from J; bases not matched to a gene: 2. The germline V gene encodes CDR1 SGHRS and CDR2 YFSETQ.

Of note for this clone: One end of the junction is discordant with germline, which a read error may explain. V gene TRBV7-8 combines with J gene TRBJ2-7; D not certain. The germline CDR1 and CDR2 sequences are SGHVS and FQNEAQ. The CDR3 has 12 residues. In DNA, the CDR3 is TGTGCCAGCAGCTTAGCTGAGGCCTCTTTAGCCTTC. This sequence encodes CASSLAEASLAF.

V usage is TRBV5-6 and J usage is TRBJ1-2; no definite D call. The germline CDR1 and CDR2 sequences are SGHDT and YYEEEE. V lost 0 bases to trimming and J lost 0 bases, with 6 bases between them. CDR3 length: 14 residues. This CDR3 is CASSLGVANYGYTF. In DNA, the CDR3 is TGTGCCAGCAGCTTGGGAGTAGCTAACTATGGCTACACCTTC.

This clone has just one count. This chain connects TRBV6-5 to TRBJ1-2, with 7 bases matching TRBD1. Germline CDR1 MNHEY, CDR2 SVGAGI. The CDR3 runs 13 residues. The V and J ends lost 4 bases and 8 bases, in that order; junction bases with no gene match: 7. CDR3 DNA sequence: TGTGCCAGCAGTTCCCAGGGGGTCGGAGGCTACACCTTC. Protein sequence: CASSSQGVGGYTF.

This sequence joins TRBV5-1 and TRBJ2-7; TRBD2 is a possible D gene (5 bases). V lost 0 bases to trimming and J lost 4 bases, with 11 bases between them. The germline V gene has CDR1 SGHRS and CDR2 YFSETQ. The CDR3 spans 14 residues. CDR3 sequence (DNA): TGCGCCAGCAGCTTGGGGACTGATGAGTACGAGCAGTACTTC. Its translation: CASSLGTDEYEQYF.

V gene TRBV7-6 combines with J gene TRBJ2-3; D is possibly TRBD1 (6 bases). Germline V lookup: CDR1 SGHVS, CDR2 FNYEAQ. CDR3 length: 15 amino acids. With 1 base removed from V and 3 bases from J, the gap between germline ends came to 11 bases. CDR3 nucleotide sequence: TGTGCCAGCAGCTTAGAGGTACAGGGTACAGATACGCAGTATTTT. Its translation: CASSLEVQGTDTQYF.

V gene TRBV5-5 combines with J gene TRBJ2-7, with a tentative D call TRBD1 (6 bases). In germline, CDR1 is SGHKS, CDR2 YYEKEE (reference sequence). The CDR3 contains 15 residues. V was cut by 4 bases and J by 2 bases, with 16 bases left in between. The DNA of the CDR3 is TGTGCCAGCAGCATTAGGGGGAATGGGCCCTACGAGCAGTACTTC. It encodes CASSIRGNGPYEQYF. Full variable domain (outside the CDR3, taken from reference TRBV5-5 and TRBJ2-7): DAGVTQSPTHLIKTRGQQVTLRCSPISGHKSVSWYQQVLGQGPQFIFQYYEKEERGRGNFPDRFSARQFPNYSSELNVNALLLGDSALYLCASSIRGNGPYEQYFGPGTRLTVT.

The chain employs TRBV28 and TRBJ2-3; perhaps TRBD1 as D (6 bases). Trimming pared 8 bases from V and 2 bases from J, leaving 17 bases between. Germline V gene data show CDR1 as MDHEN and CDR2 as SYDVKM. The CDR3 sequence is 15 residues long. DNA of the CDR3: TGTGCCAGCGGTCCCTTACAGGGCTCCACAGATACGCAGTATTTT. Amino acids: CASGPLQGSTDTQYF. The entire variable domain, with the rest obtained from reference TRBV28 and TRBJ2-3, is as follows: DVKVTQSSRYLVKRTGEKVFLECVQDMDHENMFWYRQDPGLGLRLIYFSYDVKMKEKGDIPEGYSVSREKKERFSLILESASTNQTSMYLCASGPLQGSTDTQYFGPGTRLTVL.

This rearrangement joins TRBV29-1 to TRBJ2-3, with TRBD2 matching 7 bases. Germline V lookup: CDR1 SQVTM, CDR2 ANQGSEA. There are 13 residues in the CDR3. V shed 7 bases, J shed 4 bases, and the junction held 8 bases outside the gene matches. Here the CDR3 reads CSGSGLLPDTQYF. The CDR3 DNA follows: TGCAGCGGATCGGGACTACTCCCAGATACGCAGTATTTT.

The chain recombines TRBV28 with TRBJ2-1, with 7 positions matching TRBD1. There are 12 residues in the CDR3. V lost 6 bases to trimming and J lost 9 bases; unmatched junction nucleotides: 5. The germline V gene encodes CDR1 MDHEN and CDR2 SYDVKM. CDR3: CASRLQGIEQFF. The DNA for the CDR3 is TGTGCCAGCAGACTACAGGGGATTGAGCAGTTCTTC.

The V gene is TRBV15, the J gene TRBJ2-2; TRBD2 agrees at 9 bases. Losses at the gene ends were 3 bases for V and 6 bases for J; bases not matched to a gene: 8. The CDR3 contains 16 residues. Germline V gene lookup returns CDR1 LNHNV and CDR2 YYDKDF (reference sequence). The DNA of the CDR3 is TGTGCCACCAGCAGGGGCGGGAGGGATGTTCCCGGGGAGCTGTTTTTT. Protein sequence: CATSRGGRDVPGELFF.

Here the CDR3 DNA reads TGTGCCAGCAGCTTGTTTGCGGGAGGCGGCACCGGGGAGCTGTTTTTT. Its translation: CASSLFAGGGTGELFF. V and J are TRBV5-8 and TRBJ2-2; TRBD2 agrees at 8 bases. Germline lookup yields CDR1 SGHTS and CDR2 YDEGEE. CDR3 length: 16 amino acids. The V and J ends lost 1 base and 4 bases, in that order; junction bases with no gene match: 6.

As concerns this clone: At one boundary the junction diverges from the germline segment, which might be a read error. V gene TRBV6-1 combines with J gene TRBJ2-1; 8 nucleotides agree with TRBD2. The CDR3 loop spans 15 amino acids. CDR1 is MNHNS, CDR2 SASEGT, per germline. The CDR3 sequence: CASREAGASYNEQFF. The CDR3 DNA is TGTGCCAGCAGGGAAGCGGGAGCGTCCTACAATGAGCAGTTCTTC.